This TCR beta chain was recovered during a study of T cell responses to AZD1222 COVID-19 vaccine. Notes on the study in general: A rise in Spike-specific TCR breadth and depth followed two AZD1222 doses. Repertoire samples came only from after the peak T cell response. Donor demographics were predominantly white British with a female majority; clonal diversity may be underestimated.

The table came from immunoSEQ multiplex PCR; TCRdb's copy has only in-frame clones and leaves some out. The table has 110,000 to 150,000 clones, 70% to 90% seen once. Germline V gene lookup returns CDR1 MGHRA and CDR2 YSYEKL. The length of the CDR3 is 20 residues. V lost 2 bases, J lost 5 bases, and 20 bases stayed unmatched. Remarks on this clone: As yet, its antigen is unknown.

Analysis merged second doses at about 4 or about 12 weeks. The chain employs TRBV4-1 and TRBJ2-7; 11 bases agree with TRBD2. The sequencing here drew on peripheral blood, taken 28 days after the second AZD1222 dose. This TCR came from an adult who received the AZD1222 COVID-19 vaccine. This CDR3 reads CASSQWVLGVLAGGGNEQYF. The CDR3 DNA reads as TGCGCCAGCAGCCAATGGGTCCTGGGAGTCCTAGCGGGGGGCGGTAACGAGCAGTACTTC.